This T cell receptor beta chain appears in the sequencing data of a study of spatial heterogeneity in lung cancer. The overall study: Each unique TCR and UMI combination was seen more than ten times on average in raw reads.

Time point in this sample: sample taken at primary tumor resection. Unsorted whole RNA of tumor, nontumor lung or frozen PBMC was sequenced. The donors comprised roughly 71 untreated early-stage non-small cell lung cancer patients. V lost 0 bases and J 6 bases, leaving 5 bases between the germline ends. The CDR3 is made up of 13 amino acids. Looked up from germline, CDR1 is SGHAT and CDR2 is FQDESV (reference sequence). As regards this clonotype: What it binds is unknown.

Every TCR cDNA molecule bore its own unique molecular identifier. Each CDR3 protein is one row after TCRdb ran MiXCR on the 5' RACE reads. Among 9,500 to 15,000 distinct CDR3 sequences listed, around an eighth were seen once. Whole-study findings and limits: Ubiquitous expanded tumor TCRs appeared in blood more at resection than follow-up.

This sequence was found in a female donor with early-stage non-small cell lung cancer. The rearrangement joins TRBV11-1 to TRBJ2-2; D is ambiguous. The sequencing here drew on PBMCs, taken at surgery. The CDR3 DNA sequence: TGTGCCAGCAGCTTAGCTGGGCCCGGGGAGCTGTTTTTT. As protein: CASSLAGPGELFF.